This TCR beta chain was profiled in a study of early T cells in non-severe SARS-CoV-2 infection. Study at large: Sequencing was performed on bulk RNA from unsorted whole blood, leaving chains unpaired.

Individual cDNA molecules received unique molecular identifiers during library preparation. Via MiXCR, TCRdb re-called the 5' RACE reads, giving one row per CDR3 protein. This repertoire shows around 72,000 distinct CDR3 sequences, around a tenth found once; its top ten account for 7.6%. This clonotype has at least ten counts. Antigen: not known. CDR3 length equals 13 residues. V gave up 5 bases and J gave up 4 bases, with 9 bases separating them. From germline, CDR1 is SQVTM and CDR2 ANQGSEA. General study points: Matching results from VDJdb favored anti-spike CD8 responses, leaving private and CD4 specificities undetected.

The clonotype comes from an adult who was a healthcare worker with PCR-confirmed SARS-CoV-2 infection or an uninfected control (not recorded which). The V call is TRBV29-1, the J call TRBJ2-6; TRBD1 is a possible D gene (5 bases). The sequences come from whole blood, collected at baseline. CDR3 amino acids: CSVRWTGANVLTF. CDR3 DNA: TGCAGCGTTCGCTGGACAGGGGCCAACGTCCTGACTTTC.